The TCR beta chain under discussion was sequenced for a study of OX40 agonist ivuxolimab in advanced cancers. Study details: Patients with prior anti-PD-1, anti-PD-L1 or anti-CTLA-4 therapy were eligible; approximately 40% had some.

With 4 bases clipped from V and 2 bases from J, the junction kept 9 bases outside the gene matches. This CDR3 comprises 16 residues. CDR1 and CDR2 from the germline V gene are SGHNT and YYREEE (reference sequence). TCRdb's table, derived via immunoSEQ multiplex PCR, lists solely in-frame clones and lacks some. The table includes some 70,000 clones, roughly nine tenths detected once. The chain combines TRBV5-4 with TRBJ2-7, with TRBD1 identical over 10 bases. The sample in question was CD4+ or CD8+ T cells sorted from blood, obtained in a trial of the OX40 agonist ivuxolimab. This receptor was taken from an adult with an advanced solid tumor such as melanoma, head and neck, liver or kidney cancer. The CDR3 here is CASSTQGQGSPYEQYF. DNA for the CDR3: TGTGCCAGCAGCACGCAGGGACAGGGGAGTCCCTACGAGCAGTACTTC.